The 21 T cell receptor beta chains below come from one sample, sequenced in a study of cytotoxic CD8 clonotypes in ibrutinib-treated CLL. Sequencing was performed with immunoSEQ multiplex PCR; in TCRdb, only in-frame clones are kept and a portion is missing. The sample consists of around 70,000 clones, around 78% of them appearing once. Here the sequenced sample was PBMCs, taken after 24 months of ibrutinib treatment. Receptors originate from a human donor with chronic lymphocytic leukemia.

This rearrangement joins TRBV27 to TRBJ1-5, with D possibly TRBD1 on 6 matching bases. V lost 6 bases, J lost 7 bases, and 10 bases lay in between. In germline, CDR1 is MNHEY, CDR2 SMNVEV (reference sequence). This CDR3 contains 12 residues. CDR3: CASRTGGQPQHF. The CDR3 DNA is TGTGCCAGCAGGACAGGAGGCCAGCCCCAGCATTTT.

The chain recombines TRBV18 with TRBJ2-2, with D unclear. Germline V gene sequence: CDR1 KGHSH, CDR2 LQKENI. Trimming removed 8 bases from V and 6 bases from J, with 13 bases in between. CDR3 length: 13 amino acids. The CDR3: CASHSSGPGELFF. CDR3 bases: TGTGCCAGCCACTCGTCGGGTCCCGGGGAGCTGTTTTTT.

This chain uses TRBV5-6 with TRBJ2-7, with 7 bases fitting TRBD2. In germline, CDR1 is SGHDT, CDR2 YYEEEE. The CDR3 contains 13 residues. The V gene end was trimmed by 5 bases and the J gene end by 3 bases; junction bases not matched to a gene: 5. CDR3 DNA: TGTGCCAGCAGGCGGGCGGGAGTCTACGAGCAGTACTTC. Its protein product is CASRRAGVYEQYF.

Comments on this clone: One end of the junction fails to match germline, which may point to a read error. This chain links TRBV2 with TRBJ2-7, with 8 bases fitting TRBD1. The CDR3 covers 13 residues. Germline values: CDR1 SNHLY, CDR2 FYNNEI. In DNA, the CDR3 is TGTGCCAGCAGTGAAGCACCCGAGGGACAGGAGAACTTC. This encodes CASSEAPEGQENF.

The rearrangement joins TRBV7-8 to TRBJ2-1, with TRBD1 matching over 7 bases. The germline V gene has CDR1 SGHVS and CDR2 FQNEAQ. V was pared by 5 bases and J by 0 bases, with 4 bases of the junction left unmatched. There are 15 residues in the CDR3. The DNA of the CDR3 is TGTGCCAGCAGCCCGGACAGGATCTCCTACAATGAGCAGTTCTTC. This translates into CASSPDRISYNEQFF.

About this clone itself: The junction does not match germline at one end; this may be a read error. The chain joins TRBV14 to TRBJ2-1, with a weak D call TRBD1 (5 bases). The germline gives CDR1 SGHDN, CDR2 FVKESK. CDR3 length equals 13 residues. The CDR3 is CASSQVGPTPCVF. In DNA form, the CDR3 reads TGTGCCAGCAGCCAAGTGGGGCCTACTCCTTGCGTCTTC.

The rearrangement joins TRBV7-3 to TRBJ2-7, with 14 bases lining up with TRBD2. Germline trimming cut 5 bases from V and 3 bases from J; bases unmatched to any gene: 3. The CDR3 consists of 15 residues. The germline gives CDR1 SGHTA, CDR2 FQGTGA. The CDR3 region is CASSLGTSGSYEQYF. The CDR3 nucleotides are TGTGCCAGCAGCCTGGGGACTAGCGGGAGCTACGAGCAGTACTTC.

CDR3 loop: CASSQGGLAGVGTGELFF. CDR3 DNA: TGCGCCAGCAGCCAAGGAGGACTAGCGGGAGTAGGAACCGGGGAGCTGTTTTTT. The genes are TRBV4-1 and TRBJ2-2; 13 nucleotides align to TRBD2. The CDR3 totals 18 residues. Trimming at V came to 1 base and at J to 5 bases, leaving 7 bases not matched to a gene. Germline lookup yields CDR1 MGHRA and CDR2 YSYEKL.

The V gene is TRBV10-3, the J gene TRBJ1-5, with 7 bases fitting TRBD1. Germline V gives CDR1 ENHRY, CDR2 SYGVKD. Unmatched junction bases numbered 4, after V lost 4 bases and J lost 4 bases. CDR3 length: 14 amino acids. The CDR3 is CAISGGDSNQPQHF. As DNA, the CDR3 is TGTGCCATCAGTGGGGGGGACAGTAATCAGCCCCAGCATTTT.

This chain connects TRBV27 to TRBJ2-2; the match to TRBD2 covers 13 bases. The germline V gene has CDR1 MNHEY and CDR2 SMNVEV (reference sequence). After removal of 2 bases from V and 4 bases from J, the junction contained 4 bases not matched to a gene. The CDR3 contains 17 residues. This CDR3 reads CASSLTRLAGGTGELFF. The CDR3 DNA reads as TGTGCCAGCAGTTTAACCCGACTAGCGGGAGGCACCGGGGAGCTGTTTTTT.

The V gene is TRBV10-1, the J gene TRBJ2-7; 9 nucleotides match TRBD1. Germline loops: CDR1 WNHNN, CDR2 SYGVQD (reference sequence). Trimming cost V 7 bases and J 6 bases; bases outside gene matches: 7. CDR3 length equals 13 residues. The CDR3 protein is CASTQDRGGEQYF. As DNA, the CDR3 is TGCGCCAGCACCCAGGACAGGGGTGGCGAGCAGTACTTC.

The rearrangement joins TRBV18 to TRBJ1-1; 7 nucleotides agree with TRBD1. CDR1 is KGHSH, CDR2 LQKENI, per germline. V gave up 3 bases and J gave up 11 bases; unmatched junction bases: 12. This CDR3 has 14 amino acids. The chain's CDR3 is CASSPLTGQGEAFF. The CDR3 DNA reads TGTGCCAGCTCACCCCTGACAGGGCAGGGTGAGGCTTTCTTT.

The V call is TRBV5-4, the J call TRBJ2-7; 10 nucleotides align to TRBD2. Looked up from germline, CDR1 is SGHNT and CDR2 is YYREEE (reference sequence). Unmatched junction bases numbered 8, after V lost 5 bases and J lost 3 bases. The CDR3 loop spans 15 amino acids. In DNA, the CDR3 is TGTGCCAGCAGTTCACCTACTAGCGGGAACTACGAGCAGTACTTC. Its protein is CASSSPTSGNYEQYF.

The rearrangement joins TRBV28 to TRBJ2-5, with D unclear. The germline CDR1 and CDR2 sequences are MDHEN and SYDVKM. Trimming shortened V by 6 bases and J by 4 bases, and 12 bases separated the two germline ends. CDR3 size: 13 residues. CDR3 DNA: TGTGCCAGCAGACCGTCGGGTGGAGAGACCCAGTACTTC. Its translation is CASRPSGGETQYF.

In DNA form, the CDR3 reads TGTGCCAGCAGCCCTGGACCCGGAACCCCCGAGCAGTACTTC. This sequence encodes CASSPGPGTPEQYF. The J gene is TRBJ2-7, the V gene TRBV9; D unclear. The CDR3 covers 14 residues. V shed 4 bases and J shed 6 bases, with 17 bases lying between them. Germline V gene lookup returns CDR1 SGDLS and CDR2 YYNGEE.

The rearrangement links TRBV4-3 to TRBJ2-7, with 10 positions matching TRBD2. Per germline, CDR1 LGHNA and CDR2 YSLEER. V lost 0 bases and J lost 10; bases outside the gene matches: 6. There are 14 residues in the CDR3. CDR3 nucleotide sequence: TGCGCCAGCAGCCAAGATCCTAGCGGGAGCCAACAGTACTTC. It translates to CASSQDPSGSQQYF.

The chain employs TRBV7-9 and TRBJ2-7, with D hard to call. The CDR3 length is 13 residues. In germline, CDR1 is SEHNR, CDR2 FQNEAQ (reference sequence). The V gene lost 1 base and the J gene lost 3 bases, with 7 bases spanning the gap. In DNA form, the CDR3 reads TGTGCCAGCAGCTTAGGTGGTCTCTACGAGCAGTACTTC. Residues: CASSLGGLYEQYF.

This clone has a handful of counts. This sequence joins TRBV21-1 and TRBJ2-3; the D call TRBD2 from the table was never checked on the DNA. TRBV21-1 has pseudogene status. CDR3 length: 18 amino acids. CDR3 DNA: TGTGCCAGCAGCGAGTTAGGGACTAGCGGACTATCCACAGATACGCAGTATTTT. As protein: CASSELGTSGLSTDTQYF.

The rearrangement joins TRBV28 to TRBJ2-4; either TRBD1 or TRBD2 may supply D (5 bases each). V lost 2 bases and J 9 bases, leaving 14 bases between the germline ends. The CDR3 loop spans 14 amino acids. The germline V gene encodes CDR1 MDHEN and CDR2 SYDVKM. Here the CDR3 DNA reads TGTGCCAGCAGTTTAGGGACCCCGAGAAGCATTCAGTACTTC. Protein: CASSLGTPRSIQYF.

This chain joins TRBV27 and TRBJ2-7; 12 bases are a match to TRBD2. This CDR3 region has 15 residues. From germline, CDR1 is MNHEY and CDR2 SMNVEV (reference sequence). V dropped 5 bases and J dropped 4; count of bases not matched to a gene: 6. CDR3 sequence reads: CASSDTSGRKYEQYF. The CDR3 DNA sequence: TGTGCCAGCAGTGACACTAGCGGGAGGAAATACGAGCAGTACTTC.

The chain carries TRBV7-8 and TRBJ2-7, with 8 bases matching TRBD2. The CDR3 spans 17 residues. After removal of 0 bases from V and 2 bases from J, the junction contained 9 bases not matched to a gene. Per germline, CDR1 SGHVS and CDR2 FQNEAQ. CDR3 nucleotide sequence: TGTGCCAGCAGCTTAGCGCAGCTAGCGGGCATGCCCTACGAGCAGTACTTC. Residues: CASSLAQLAGMPYEQYF.